Each of the 32 T cell receptor beta chains below was sequenced from the same sample in a study of blood T cell repertoires in COVID-19. The data were produced by immunoSEQ multiplex PCR, yet TCRdb's version contains in-frame clones alone and is incomplete. The repertoire includes 200,000 to 250,000 clones, approximately 80% of them detected once, and around 2% sits in the top ten. Sequenced sample: peripheral blood. Source of these receptors: a woman of 80 years or more with acute or convalescent COVID-19.

This rearrangement joins TRBV28 to TRBJ2-7; 8 bases line up with TRBD2. This CDR3 region has 17 residues. Germline-derived CDR1 and CDR2 are MDHEN and SYDVKM. Germline trimming cut 7 bases from V and 3 bases from J; bases unmatched to any gene: 17. The CDR3 DNA reads as TGTGCCAGCACCCCGCCTCCGGGACTAGGGAGGGACTACGAGCAGTACTTC. It encodes CASTPPPGLGRDYEQYF.

J is TRBJ2-5 and V is TRBV2; tentatively, D is TRBD1 (6 bases). Germline CDR1 is SNHLY and CDR2 is FYNNEI. CDR3 length equals 14 residues. V dropped 1 base and J dropped 1 base, with 7 bases sitting between them. CDR3 nucleotide sequence: TGTGCCAGCAGTGAAGACAGGGCCCAAGAGACCCAGTACTTC. Its translation is CASSEDRAQETQYF.

This clone appeared a few times. The chain has TRBV19 and TRBJ1-4; D is uncertain. CDR3 length: 16 amino acids. The V gene's germline CDR1 is LNHDA and CDR2 SQIVND (reference sequence). V dropped 3 bases and J dropped 2 bases, with 13 bases sitting between them. The CDR3 is CASSMAVVYTNEKLFF. The DNA for the CDR3 is TGTGCCAGTAGTATGGCTGTGGTGTACACTAATGAAAAACTGTTTTTT.

The gene calls are TRBV28 and TRBJ2-1; 7 positions agree with TRBD2. The V and J ends lost 4 bases and 10 bases, in that order; junction bases with no gene match: 22. Germline CDR1 and CDR2: MDHEN and SYDVKM. The CDR3 has 18 residues. CDR3 protein: CASSSPPPGTILGEEQFF. The DNA of the CDR3 is TGTGCCAGCAGTTCCCCTCCGCCTGGGACTATTTTGGGGGAGGAGCAGTTCTTC. The variable domain in full, completed from reference TRBV28 and TRBJ2-1, reads DVKVTQSSRYLVKRTGEKVFLECVQDMDHENMFWYRQDPGLGLRLIYFSYDVKMKEKGDIPEGYSVSREKKERFSLILESASTNQTSMYLCASSSPPPGTILGEEQFFGPGTRLTVL.

The gene calls are TRBV3-1 (or the pseudogene TRBV3-2) and TRBJ2-1; 8 nucleotides align to TRBD2. There are 16 residues in the CDR3. CDR1 and CDR2 from the germline V gene are LGHDT and YNNKEL (reference sequence). After removal of 5 bases from V and 5 bases from J, the junction contained 11 bases not matched to a gene. DNA for the CDR3: TGTGCCAGCAGCACAGGCAGAGGTAGCGGGAACAATGAGCAGTTCTTC. Protein: CASSTGRGSGNNEQFF.

J is TRBJ1-1 and V is TRBV6-5; D is undetermined. The CDR3 covers 13 residues. Per the germline V gene, CDR1 is MNHEY and CDR2 is SVGAGI. Trimming removed 5 bases at V and 4 bases at J, with 11 bases between. CDR3 in amino acids: CASSRSGATEAFF. The CDR3 nucleotides read TGTGCCAGCAGTCGGTCTGGTGCCACTGAAGCTTTCTTT.

The count of this clone is one. This chain connects TRBV28 to TRBJ2-7; tentatively, D is TRBD2 (7 bases). The CDR3 covers 14 residues. CDR1 is MDHEN, CDR2 SYDVKM, per germline. V lost 6 bases and J lost 1, with 13 bases in between. The CDR3 nucleotides are TGTGCCAGCAGGGGGGGCGGGAGTTCCTACGAGCAGTACTTC. Translating it yields CASRGGGSSYEQYF.

A few counts support this clone. This chain uses TRBV6-2 or TRBV6-3 with TRBJ1-2, with a possible D match to TRBD1 (5 bases). The germline V gene has CDR1 MNHEY and CDR2 SVGEGT. The CDR3 has 15 residues. Trimming left V 2 bases short and J 3 bases short, with 13 bases between. CDR3 DNA sequence: TGTGCCAGCAGTTACGGGCAGGGCATTCACTATGGCTACACCTTC. Amino acid sequence: CASSYGQGIHYGYTF.

This clone was detected only once. This chain uses TRBV6-5 with TRBJ2-7; TRBD2 matches at 7 bases. V was clipped by 6 bases and J by 0 bases; unmatched bases: 8. The CDR3 consists of 15 residues. Germline assignment: CDR1 MNHEY and CDR2 SVGAGI. The CDR3 protein is CASRLGRAASYEQYF. In DNA form, the CDR3 reads TGTGCCAGCAGGTTGGGGAGGGCTGCCTCCTACGAGCAGTACTTC.

The chain combines TRBV5-1 with TRBJ2-3; 9 nucleotides agree with TRBD2. V trimming: 4 bases; J trimming: 0 bases; junction bases outside the gene matches: 3. This CDR3 spans 15 amino acids. Germline V CDR1 and CDR2: SGHRS, YFSETQ. The CDR3 DNA follows: TGCGCCAGCAGCGCGGGAGGGGCTAGCACAGATACGCAGTATTTT. Its translation: CASSAGGASTDTQYF. The full variable domain, completed using reference TRBV5-1 and TRBJ2-3, is KAGVTQTPRYLIKTRGQQVTLSCSPISGHRSVSWYQQTPGQGLQFLFEYFSETQRNKGNFPGRFSGRQFSNSRSEMNVSTLELGDSALYLCASSAGGASTDTQYFGPGTRLTVL.

The chain has TRBV5-1 and TRBJ1-1; D ambiguous. Germline CDR1 reads SGHRS; CDR2 reads YFSETQ. The length of the CDR3 is 13 residues. V lost 5 bases and J 3 bases, leaving 11 bases between the germline ends. This CDR3 is CASSFRSDTEAFF. The CDR3, as DNA: TGCGCCAGCAGTTTCCGATCGGACACTGAAGCTTTCTTT. Complete variable domain (other parts from reference TRBV5-1 and TRBJ1-1): KAGVTQTPRYLIKTRGQQVTLSCSPISGHRSVSWYQQTPGQGLQFLFEYFSETQRNKGNFPGRFSGRQFSNSRSEMNVSTLELGDSALYLCASSFRSDTEAFFGQGTRLTVV.

V is TRBV7-9 and J is TRBJ2-1, with TRBD2 identical over 11 bases. Germline V CDR1 and CDR2: SEHNR, FQNEAQ (reference sequence). Losses at the gene ends were 3 bases for V and 9 bases for J; bases not matched to a gene: 7. The CDR3 spans 15 residues. The CDR3 nucleotides are TGTGCCAGCAGCTTCGTAGCGGGAGGGCCAAGTGAGCAGTTCTTC. It translates to CASSFVAGGPSEQFF.

The V and J genes are TRBV6-5 and TRBJ2-7; 9 positions match TRBD1. V was clipped by 7 bases and J by 4 bases; unmatched bases: 5. Germline lookup yields CDR1 MNHEY and CDR2 SVGAGI. The CDR3 consists of 13 residues. The CDR3 nucleotides are TGTGCCAGCAATCGGGACAGGGAGTACGAGCAGTACTTC. This translates into CASNRDREYEQYF.

The chain employs TRBV15 and TRBJ2-3; D is ambiguous. The CDR3 is made up of 14 amino acids. V was pared by 0 bases and J by 0 bases, with 4 bases between. The germline V gene encodes CDR1 LNHNV and CDR2 YYDKDF (reference sequence). The CDR3 loop is CATSRDLSTDTQYF. Written as DNA, the CDR3 is TGTGCCACCAGCAGAGACCTTAGCACAGATACGCAGTATTTT.

The chain uses TRBV9 and TRBJ2-1; D may be TRBD2 (5 bases). CDR1 is SGDLS and CDR2 is YYNGEE in the germline V gene. The V gene lost 0 bases and the J gene lost 0 bases, with 13 bases spanning the gap. The CDR3 extends over 17 amino acids. The DNA of the CDR3 is TGTGCCAGCAGCGTAGCCGCCAGCGGAAGCTCCTACAATGAGCAGTTCTTC. Translating it yields CASSVAASGSSYNEQFF.

The chain employs TRBV19 and TRBJ2-2, with 7 bases that match TRBD2. CDR1 is LNHDA and CDR2 is SQIVND in the germline V gene (reference sequence). The CDR3 loop spans 15 amino acids. Trimming at V came to 4 bases and at J to 1 base, leaving 3 bases not matched to a gene. DNA for the CDR3: TGTGCCAGTAGTAAGGGACTAAGGAACACCGGGGAGCTGTTTTTT. Its translation is CASSKGLRNTGELFF. Based on the CDR3 plus reference TRBV19 and TRBJ2-2, the full variable domain is DGGITQSPKYLFRKEGQNVTLSCEQNLNHDAMYWYRQDPGQGLRLIYYSQIVNDFQKGDIAEGYSVSREKKESFPLTVTSAQKNPTAFYLCASSKGLRNTGELFFGEGSRLTVL.

This clone was observed a few times. V gene TRBV5-1 combines with J gene TRBJ1-2; 10 bases are a match to TRBD1. CDR1 and CDR2 (germline): SGHRS, YFSETQ. The CDR3 runs 15 residues. After removal of 4 bases from V and 8 bases from J, the junction contained 11 bases not matched to a gene. The CDR3 coding sequence is TGCGCCAGCAGCCCCGATCGGGACAGGGGATTCGGCTACACCTTC. Translating it yields CASSPDRDRGFGYTF.

This rearrangement joins TRBV3-1 (or the pseudogene TRBV3-2) to TRBJ2-5, with D tentatively TRBD1 (5 bases). CDR3 length: 15 residues. V dropped 2 bases and J dropped 2 bases, with 12 bases sitting between them. CDR1 is LGHDT, CDR2 YNNKEL, per germline (reference sequence). The DNA of the CDR3 is TGTGCCAGCAGCCAAACTGGGGCTGTTCAAGAGACCCAGTACTTC. As protein: CASSQTGAVQETQYF.

This chain joins TRBV18 and TRBJ2-7, with 15 bases matching TRBD2. CDR3 length equals 16 residues. Trimming removed 3 bases from V and 4 bases from J; junction bases left unmatched: 4. CDR1 and CDR2 (germline): KGHSH, LQKENI. The DNA for the CDR3 is TGTGCCAGCTCACCCCAAGGACTAGCGGGAGGGTACGAGCAGTACTTC. It translates to CASSPQGLAGGYEQYF.

The chain employs TRBV11-3 and TRBJ2-5, with unresolved D. The CDR3 runs 13 residues. Trimming took off 4 bases at V and 2 bases at J, with 8 bases between the two ends. Germline-derived CDR1 and CDR2 are SGHNT and YENEEA. Here the CDR3 reads CASSSAEQETQYF. CDR3 bases: TGTGCCAGCAGCTCGGCGGAACAAGAGACCCAGTACTTC.

J is TRBJ2-1 and V is TRBV27, with D possibly TRBD2 on 5 matching bases. Germline V gene sequence: CDR1 MNHEY, CDR2 SMNVEV (reference sequence). The CDR3 sequence is 15 residues long. V was cut by 5 bases and J by 3 bases, with 14 bases left in between. The CDR3 DNA sequence: TGTGCCAGCAGTGCCTCTAGAGGGAGCTACAATGAGCAGTTCTTC. Translated, it gives CASSASRGSYNEQFF.

This chain uses TRBV18 with TRBJ1-2; 8 positions agree with TRBD1. Germline lookup yields CDR1 KGHSH and CDR2 LQKENI. CDR3 size: 14 residues. With V trimmed by 3 bases and J by 4 bases, 4 bases remained unmatched. CDR3 sequence reads: CASSPMDRVYGYTF. As DNA, the CDR3 is TGTGCCAGCTCACCCATGGACAGGGTCTATGGCTACACCTTC.

This chain connects TRBV5-4 to TRBJ2-5, with D possibly being TRBD2 (5 bases). The CDR3 totals 13 residues. Per the germline V gene, CDR1 is SGHNT and CDR2 is YYREEE (reference sequence). Trimming pared 4 bases from V and 3 bases from J, leaving 10 bases between. CDR3 residues: CASSPDWEETQYF. The CDR3, as DNA: TGTGCCAGCAGCCCGGACTGGGAAGAGACCCAGTACTTC.

This chain connects TRBV7-2 to TRBJ2-3; TRBD2 might be the D (5 bases). The V and J ends lost 2 bases and 4 bases respectively, with 10 bases between them. Germline V gene sequence: CDR1 SGHTA, CDR2 FQGNSA. CDR3 length: 14 amino acids. CDR3 in amino acids: CASSLSGTADTQYF. CDR3 nucleotides: TGTGCCAGCAGCTTAAGCGGTACGGCAGATACGCAGTATTTT.

The V call is TRBV6-2 or TRBV6-3, the J call TRBJ2-3; no clear D. The CDR3 has 14 amino acids. The V end lost 4 bases, the J end lost 1 base, and 9 bases lay between the germline ends. Germline lookup yields CDR1 MNHEY and CDR2 SVGEGT. CDR3: CASSSLVGTDTQYF. CDR3 nucleotides: TGTGCCAGCAGTTCGCTAGTCGGCACAGATACGCAGTATTTT.

The chain has TRBV7-8 and TRBJ1-1; D unclear. Per germline, CDR1 SGHVS and CDR2 FQNEAQ. V was trimmed by 5 bases and J by 2 bases, leaving 15 bases between them. The CDR3 totals 15 residues. CDR3 nucleotides: TGTGCCAGCAGCATAGACTCCCAATTTAACACTGAAGCTTTCTTT. Translated, it gives CASSIDSQFNTEAFF.

The gene calls are TRBV14 and TRBJ2-3; the match to TRBD1 covers 7 bases. The J segment lost 5 bases and the V segment lost 3 bases, leaving 14 bases of the junction unmatched. CDR3 length equals 17 residues. Looked up from germline, CDR1 is SGHDN and CDR2 is FVKESK. The CDR3 bases are TGTGCCAGCAGCCAGGATAAGACAGGGATGAGACGAGATACGCAGTATTTT. This translates into CASSQDKTGMRRDTQYF.

CDR3 bases: TGTGCCAGCAGCCAACGAACTACAGGGGCTCTAGGCGGCTACACCTTC. Its translation: CASSQRTTGALGGYTF. J is TRBJ1-2 and V is TRBV3-1 (or the pseudogene TRBV3-2), with 7 bases that match TRBD1. V gave up 2 bases and J gave up 8 bases; unmatched junction bases: 14. The germline gives CDR1 LGHDT, CDR2 YNNKEL (reference sequence). The CDR3 is 16 amino acids.

V and J are TRBV7-9 and TRBJ2-2, with 10 bases matching TRBD2. The ends lost 1 base at V and 5 bases at J; junction bases unmatched: 1. CDR1 is SEHNR and CDR2 is FQNEAQ in the germline V gene (reference sequence). The CDR3 covers 15 residues. Here the CDR3 reads CASSLVAGGTGELFF. CDR3 nucleotide sequence: TGTGCCAGCAGCTTAGTAGCGGGAGGAACCGGGGAGCTGTTTTTT.

The chain is built from TRBV7-3 and TRBJ2-5; D ambiguous. The germline CDR1 and CDR2 sequences are SGHTA and FQGTGA. There are 13 residues in the CDR3. Trimming removed 3 bases at V and 8 bases at J, with 13 bases between. The CDR3 DNA reads TGTGCCAGCAGCTTTCCGGGTAGCCGAACCCAGTACTTC. This sequence encodes CASSFPGSRTQYF.

As for this clone: Other DNA variants within this sample encode the same CDR3. DNA of the CDR3: TGTGCCAGCAGCGTAGACAGCTCTGGAAACACCATATATTTT. Protein: CASSVDSSGNTIYF. This chain uses TRBV9 with TRBJ1-3; D unclear. The V gene lost 0 bases and the J gene lost 0 bases, with 4 bases spanning the gap. There are 14 residues in the CDR3. Germline V gene data show CDR1 as SGDLS and CDR2 as YYNGEE.

This rearrangement joins TRBV5-1 to TRBJ2-6; D gene unclear. Germline V gene sequence: CDR1 SGHRS, CDR2 YFSETQ. V lost 4 bases and J 1 base, leaving 3 bases between the germline ends. The CDR3 sequence is 13 residues long. The CDR3 spells CASSQSGANVLTF. The CDR3 DNA sequence: TGCGCCAGCAGCCAGTCTGGGGCCAACGTCCTGACTTTC.